The source of this TCR beta chain is a study of control samples from healthy donors and cancer patients. Sequencing used immunoSEQ multiplex PCR; TCRdb keeps in-frame clones, though not all of them. This table has about 34,000 clones, around 83% appearing once. In its sample, this clone was seen a few times. The V end lost 2 bases, the J end lost 5 bases, and 8 bases lay between the germline ends. The germline V gene has CDR1 SGHNT and CDR2 YYREEE (reference sequence). The CDR3 runs to 12 residues. The source is a middle-aged woman with lung cancer. The J gene is TRBJ2-7, the V gene TRBV5-4, with D perhaps being TRBD1 or TRBD2 (5 bases each). The sequenced material came from PBMCs. The CDR3 DNA sequence: TGTGCCAGCAGCTTCAGGGACCACGAGCAGTACTTC. The encoded protein is CASSFRDHEQYF.